The clone carrying this T cell receptor beta chain appeared a few times. Its matching antigen is unknown. The data derive from a study of response to subunit inactivated influenza vaccine. The length of the CDR3 is 17 residues. V lost 5 bases and J lost 3; bases outside the gene matches: 12. Germline V lookup: CDR1 SGHTA, CDR2 FQGNSA. One entry per CDR3 protein results from TCRdb running MiXCR on the RT-PCR reads. The table has under 200,000 distinct CDR3 sequences, around 11% seen once. Notes on the study in general: T cells newly recruited by each seasonal influenza vaccination are few, the authors suggested.

The chain is built from TRBV7-2 and TRBJ1-3, with 8 bases lining up with TRBD1. Sequencing was performed on CD8+ T cells sorted from PBMCs, taken less than 25 months after vaccination. This receptor was identified in a man aged 50 to 75 who received an inactivated influenza vaccine. The DNA of the CDR3 is TGTGCCAGCAGCCCACCCAGGACAGGGAGTCATGGAAACACCATATATTTT. As protein: CASSPPRTGSHGNTIYF.